Listed below are T cell receptor beta chains from one sample, sequenced in a study of regulatory T cells in long-lasting Graves disease. TCRdb independently ran MiXCR on the multiplex PCR reads; one entry per CDR3 protein. The table lists 400,000 to 500,000 distinct CDR3 sequences, around 23% of them singletons, with roughly an eighth in the top ten. Sequences were derived from peripheral blood mononuclear cells (PBMCs), sampled when the disease was refractory, from a patient treated with antithyroid drugs. The receptors shown here come from a female donor with Graves disease. Each CDR3 is given with its conserved first and last residue. A D gene is named only where the DNA matches it firmly. Expanded clones are given a class, and other clones once, few, many or no size at all.

J gene,D gene,V gene,clone size,CDR3 DNA,CDR3 protein
TRBJ1-5,TRBD1,TRBV6-1,few,TGTGCCGCCAGGGGGGGGGCCGATAGCAATCAGCCCCAGCATTTT,CAARGGADSNQPQHF
TRBJ2-2,-,TRBV12-3/TRBV12-4,many,TGTGCCAGCAGTTTCTGGGCCGGGGAGCTGTTTTTT,CASSFWAGELFF
TRBJ2-7,TRBD1,TRBV28,many,TGTGCCACCTGGACAGGGGGCATCTACGAGCAGTACTTC,CATWTGGIYEQYF
TRBJ2-3,TRBD2,TRBV20-1,-,TGCAGTGCTTCTCGGACTAGCGGGAGCACAGATACGCAGTATTTT,CSASRTSGSTDTQYF
TRBJ2-5,-,TRBV20-1,few,TGCAGTGCCCACCGACCCGGGACATATGAGACCCAGTACTTC,CSAHRPGTYETQYF
TRBJ2-1,-,TRBV6-5,-,TGTGCCAGCAGTTACTCAGGGGCTAATGAGCAGTTCTTC,CASSYSGANEQFF
TRBJ1-1,-,TRBV11-2,many,TGTGCCAGCAGCCTCGCCAATCGACAGTTTGAAGCTTTCTTT,CASSLANRQFEAFF
TRBJ2-3,TRBD2,TRBV6-2/TRBV6-3,-,TGTGCCAGCACGTTAGCGGGACAAATCACAGATACGCAGTATTTT,CASTLAGQITDTQYF
TRBJ1-1,-,TRBV7-9,few,TGTGCCAGCAGCTTAGCGCATATAAAGAATACTGAAGCTTTCTTT,CASSLAHIKNTEAFF
TRBJ2-7,-,TRBV19,-,TGTGCCAGTAGGCCTGACCCCGGGAAATACGAGCAGTACTTC,CASRPDPGKYEQYF
TRBJ1-2,-,TRBV25-1,few,TGTGCCAGCAGTGACAGAAACTATGGCTACACCTTC,CASSDRNYGYTF
TRBJ2-5,TRBD1,TRBV2,many,TGTGCCAGCAATTACGGACAGGGTGGGGAGACCCAGTACTTC,CASNYGQGGETQYF
TRBJ1-1,-,TRBV19,-,TGTGCCAGTAGTATAGCTGGTTGGAGAACGGGGATTAACACTGAAGCTTTCTTT,CASSIAGWRTGINTEAFF
TRBJ2-5,-,TRBV2,many,TGTGCCAGCCTCTCCCGGGGCTACTCCCAGACCCAGTACTTC,CASLSRGYSQTQYF
TRBJ2-1,TRBD1,TRBV28,many,TGTGCCAGCAGTCCCCGACAGGGAAGGAATGAGCAGTTCTTC,CASSPRQGRNEQFF
TRBJ2-7,TRBD1,TRBV7-2,many,TGTGCCAGCAGCCCCTGGACAGGGGGCTACGAGCAGTACTTC,CASSPWTGGYEQYF
TRBJ2-1,TRBD1,TRBV28,few,TGTGCCAGCAGCTCGACAGGGGGCAAGCAGTTCTTC,CASSSTGGKQFF
TRBJ2-7,-,TRBV2,-,TGTGCCAGCACTGTACAACCCGACTTTTCCTACGAGCAGTACTTC,CASTVQPDFSYEQYF
TRBJ1-2,-,TRBV7-2,many,TGTGCCAGCAGCCAAAATGGACAGGGCTACACCTTC,CASSQNGQGYTF
TRBJ2-1,TRBD1,TRBV28,-,TGTGCCAGCATTTCGACAGGGATGAATGAGCAGTTCTTC,CASISTGMNEQFF
TRBJ2-2,-,TRBV11-2,many,TGTGCCAGCAGCCTAAACCGCGCAGGGACCACCGGGGAGCTGTTTTTT,CASSLNRAGTTGELFF
TRBJ2-3,-,TRBV20-1,many,TGCAGTCTTCCGGAACGGGGCACAGATACGCAGTATTTT,CSLPERGTDTQYF
TRBJ1-1,-,TRBV19,few,TGTGCCAGTAGTCGTGACGGGGGTAACACTGAAGCTTTCTTT,CASSRDGGNTEAFF
TRBJ1-6,-,TRBV19,-,TGTGCCAGCCAGAAGAGCTCCTATAATTCACCCCTCCACTTT,CASQKSSYNSPLHF
TRBJ1-5,TRBD1,TRBV29-1,many,TGCAGCGTTGATCAGGGGGCGGGTCAGCCCCAGCATTTT,CSVDQGAGQPQHF
TRBJ2-1,TRBD2,TRBV28,-,TGTGCCAGCCGAGCGGGAACTACCTACAATGAGCAGTTCTTC,CASRAGTTYNEQFF
TRBJ2-7,TRBD1,TRBV5-1,few,TGCGCCAGCAGCATAGGGACAGGGGGAGGATACGAGCAGTACTTC,CASSIGTGGGYEQYF
TRBJ2-5,TRBD2,TRBV28,many,TGTGCCAGCAGTCTTGGCGGGAGGCCAAGGTACGAGACCCAGTACTTC,CASSLGGRPRYETQYF
TRBJ2-5,-,TRBV18,many,TGTGCCAGCTCACCACCTAGGAAAGAGACCCAGTACTTC,CASSPPRKETQYF
TRBJ2-2,-,TRBV2,many,TGTGCCAGCAGTGAGGACACCGGGGAGCTGTTTTTT,CASSEDTGELFF
TRBJ1-1,-,TRBV2,many,TGTGCCAGCCTGGGGGGGTCGAACACTGAAGCTTTCTTT,CASLGGSNTEAFF
TRBJ2-2,-,TRBV28,many,TGTGCCAGCAGCCCGGGAGCGGGGAACACCGGGGAGCTGTTTTTT,CASSPGAGNTGELFF
TRBJ2-7,TRBD2,TRBV28,few,TGTGCCAGCAGTGGAGGGTGGTTTAGCGGGAGGGCCTACGAGCAGTACTTC,CASSGGWFSGRAYEQYF
TRBJ1-4,-,TRBV7-9,-,TGTGCCAGCAGGAAAGGGCCCACTAATGAAAAACTGTTTTTT,CASRKGPTNEKLFF
TRBJ2-7,-,TRBV28,many,TGTGCCAGCAGTTCGGTAGGGACTCGAAACTACGAGCAGTACTTC,CASSSVGTRNYEQYF
TRBJ1-6,-,TRBV30,few,TGTGCCTGGAGTCCGATTGGAGGGGTGCAAAATTCACCCCTCCACTTT,CAWSPIGGVQNSPLHF
TRBJ2-4,-,TRBV5-1,-,TGCGCCAGCAGCTTGGGCCCCCACTGGGCGGAAAACATTCAGTACTTC,CASSLGPHWAENIQYF
TRBJ1-1,-,TRBV2,many,TGTGCCAGCGGCAGGCTGAACACTGAAGCTTTCTTT,CASGRLNTEAFF
TRBJ2-7,-,TRBV5-8,many,TGTGCCAGCCTGGACAGAATAATCTACGAGCAGTACTTC,CASLDRIIYEQYF
TRBJ1-1,TRBD1,TRBV6-2/TRBV6-3,-,TGTGCCAGCGGCTGGGGACAGGGAGGACGGACTGAAGCTTTCTTT,CASGWGQGGRTEAFF
TRBJ1-5,-,TRBV30,-,TGTGCCTGGTCCGCATTGGGGGAGGGACAGCCCCAGCATTTT,CAWSALGEGQPQHF
TRBJ2-3,TRBD1,TRBV5-1,-,TGCGCCAGCAGCTTTTCGGACAGGGACACAGATACGCAGTATTTT,CASSFSDRDTDTQYF
TRBJ1-1,-,TRBV27,many,TGTGCCAGCAGTACCGGGACACTATATGAAGCTTTCTTT,CASSTGTLYEAFF
TRBJ1-2,-,TRBV20-1,many,TGCAGTGCTCCGAGGACTGGCGGCTACACCTTC,CSAPRTGGYTF
TRBJ2-2,-,TRBV28,-,TGTGCCAGCAGTTCCATCACCGGGGAGCTGTTTTTT,CASSSITGELFF
TRBJ2-1,TRBD2,TRBV11-3,-,TGTGCCAGCAGCTTGGCGGGAGGCGCCAATGAGCAGTTCTTC,CASSLAGGANEQFF
TRBJ2-2,-,TRBV28,many,TGTGCCAGCAGTTCTCAGGGGGGGGAGCTGTTTTTT,CASSSQGGELFF
TRBJ2-1,TRBD1,TRBV15,-,TGTGCCACCAGACGACCGGGACAGGGTCACAATGAGCAGTTCTTC,CATRRPGQGHNEQFF